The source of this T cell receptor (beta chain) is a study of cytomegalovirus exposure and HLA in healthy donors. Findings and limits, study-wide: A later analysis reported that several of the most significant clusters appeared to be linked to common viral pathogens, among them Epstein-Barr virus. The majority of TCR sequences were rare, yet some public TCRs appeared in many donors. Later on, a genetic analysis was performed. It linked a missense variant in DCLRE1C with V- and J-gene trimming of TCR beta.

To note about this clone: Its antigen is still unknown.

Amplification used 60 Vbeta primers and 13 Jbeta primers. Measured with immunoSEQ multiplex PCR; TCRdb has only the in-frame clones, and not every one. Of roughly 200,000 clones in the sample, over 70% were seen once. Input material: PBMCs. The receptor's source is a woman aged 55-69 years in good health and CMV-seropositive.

The CDR3 bases are TGTGCCAGCTCAAGAGGACAGGGGGCAGCTGAAGCTTTCTTT. Residues: CASSRGQGAAEAFF. The chain links TRBV18 to TRBJ1-1; 11 bases agree with TRBD1. The CDR3 has 14 residues. V trimming: 5 bases; J trimming: 6 bases; junction bases outside the gene matches: 5. Germline assignment: CDR1 KGHSH and CDR2 LQKENI.